This T cell receptor (beta chain) was recovered during a study of PD-L1 blockade in urothelial cancer. For the study at large: When blood samples were assessed, the median T cell count was some 130,000. Study-level points and caveats: Patients who had durable benefit saw their tumor-associated blood clones expand more at 3 weeks.

V lost 8 bases and J lost 7; bases outside the gene matches: 12. Germline V gene lookup returns CDR1 SQVTM and CDR2 ANQGSEA. This CDR3 is built from 15 residues. Profiling relied on immunoSEQ multiplex PCR, and the TCRdb table lists in-frame clones only, not all of them. The sample includes about 45,000 clones, about four fifths of them seen just once. A note on this clone: Its antigen is unidentified.

As for time point: peripheral blood 6 weeks after treatment start. The TCR comes from a man aged 60-69 years with urothelial cancer. Specimen: PBMCs, collected around atezolizumab (anti-PD-L1) treatment. This rearrangement joins TRBV29-1 to TRBJ2-1; 12 bases match TRBD2. The CDR3 sequence: CSFGSTSGRGNEQFF. The CDR3 DNA reads as TGCAGCTTCGGATCGACTAGCGGGAGAGGGAATGAGCAGTTCTTC.